The 16 T cell receptor beta chains in this list originate from one sample, sequenced in a study of T cell responses to AZD1222 COVID-19 vaccine. Profiled with immunoSEQ multiplex PCR; TCRdb holds only in-frame clones, not every one. The table records around 140,000 clones, approximately 85% of them present only once. This material consisted of peripheral blood, taken 28 days after the second dose of the MenACWY control vaccine. These receptors originate from an adult who received the MenACWY meningococcal vaccine as a control.

This clone was seen just once. This chain connects TRBV7-9 to TRBJ1-5; 9 bases match TRBD1. This CDR3 spans 15 amino acids. The V gene end was trimmed by 3 bases and the J gene end by 7 bases; junction bases not matched to a gene: 7. The germline CDR1 and CDR2 sequences are SEHNR and FQNEAQ (reference sequence). The CDR3 sequence is CASSLGGTGRQPQHF. The CDR3 nucleotides are TGTGCCAGCAGCTTGGGCGGGACAGGGAGACAGCCCCAGCATTTT.

V gene TRBV5-1 combines with J gene TRBJ1-1; weak D call: TRBD1 (5 bases). The CDR3 totals 13 residues. CDR1 and CDR2 (germline): SGHRS, YFSETQ. The germline V and J ends were trimmed by 4 bases and 6 bases, with 13 bases remaining between them. The CDR3 is CASSPGRGSEAFF. Here the CDR3 DNA reads TGCGCCAGCAGCCCGGGACGGGGATCTGAAGCTTTCTTT. The full variable domain, in which reference TRBV5-1 and TRBJ1-1 provide the parts outside the CDR3, is KAGVTQTPRYLIKTRGQQVTLSCSPISGHRSVSWYQQTPGQGLQFLFEYFSETQRNKGNFPGRFSGRQFSNSRSEMNVSTLELGDSALYLCASSPGRGSEAFFGQGTRLTVV.

V is TRBV4-1 and J is TRBJ1-2, with 9 bases lining up with TRBD1. Germline V gives CDR1 MGHRA, CDR2 YSYEKL. CDR3 length: 15 amino acids. Trimming at V came to 5 bases and at J to 7 bases, leaving 11 bases not matched to a gene. The CDR3 nucleotides read TGCGCCAGCAGCGTAGGACAGGGGATCGGGGGTGGCTACACCTTC. Translating it yields CASSVGQGIGGGYTF.

This chain links TRBV28 with TRBJ2-3; perhaps TRBD2 as D (6 bases). This CDR3 region has 16 residues. Germline CDR1 and CDR2: MDHEN and SYDVKM. V was cut by 4 bases and J by 4 bases, with 18 bases left in between. CDR3 nucleotide sequence: TGTGCCAGCAGTTCCAGTTCAGGGACTTCAGCAGATACGCAGTATTTT. As protein: CASSSSSGTSADTQYF.

The V call is TRBV2, the J call TRBJ2-2; 8 bases align to TRBD1. The CDR3 extends over 15 amino acids. The V gene end was trimmed by 6 bases and the J gene end by 7 bases; junction bases not matched to a gene: 10. Germline V gene data show CDR1 as SNHLY and CDR2 as FYNNEI. CDR3 sequence (DNA): TGTGCCAGCAGGCCGGACAGGGAAAGGGGCGGGGAGCTGTTTTTT. Translation: CASRPDRERGGELFF.

The CDR3 reads CASSLPGEGGSGYTF. The CDR3 nucleotides are TGCGCCAGCAGCTTACCTGGGGAAGGAGGAAGTGGCTACACCTTC. This rearrangement joins TRBV5-1 to TRBJ1-2, with D hard to call. The germline V and J ends were trimmed by 2 bases and 7 bases, with 18 bases remaining between them. This CDR3 has 15 residues. CDR1 SGHRS and CDR2 YFSETQ come from the germline V gene.

V and J are TRBV3-1 (or the pseudogene TRBV3-2) and TRBJ1-2; D unresolved. The germline gives CDR1 LGHDT, CDR2 YNNKEL (reference sequence). Trimming left V 4 bases short and J 6 bases short, with 12 bases between. This CDR3 region has 13 residues. CDR3 protein: CASSRLHEDGYTF. The CDR3 coding sequence is TGTGCCAGCAGCCGGCTACACGAGGATGGCTACACCTTC.

V gene TRBV9 combines with J gene TRBJ2-1, with D perhaps TRBD2 (6 bases). Germline CDR1 is SGDLS and CDR2 is YYNGEE. This CDR3 contains 18 residues. Between the trimmed V and J ends, which lost 0 bases and 6 bases, there was a span of 22 bases. In DNA form, the CDR3 reads TGTGCCAGCAGCGTAGATGCAAGGGGAGGCGGATGGAGCAATGAGCAGTTCTTC. Residues: CASSVDARGGGWSNEQFF.

V and J are TRBV19 and TRBJ1-5, with 8 bases that match TRBD1. J gave up 3 bases and V 6 bases, and 4 bases lay outside the gene matches. Germline CDR1 is LNHDA and CDR2 is SQIVND (reference sequence). This CDR3 comprises 14 residues. CDR3 amino acids: CASSWDRNNQPQHF. CDR3 nucleotide sequence: TGTGCCAGTAGCTGGGACAGGAACAATCAGCCCCAGCATTTT.

The CDR3 loop reads CATSESGLAPGELFF. CDR3 bases: TGTGCCACCAGTGAGTCGGGACTAGCGCCCGGGGAGCTGTTTTTT. The genes are TRBV24-1 and TRBJ2-2; TRBD2 matches 10 bases. This CDR3 comprises 15 residues. In germline, CDR1 is KGHDR, CDR2 SFDVKD. V gave up 4 bases and J gave up 6 bases; unmatched junction bases: 4.

The chain employs TRBV9 and TRBJ2-7, with D possibly TRBD1 on 5 matching bases. The CDR3 extends over 14 amino acids. The germline CDR1 and CDR2 sequences are SGDLS and YYNGEE. The V gene lost 4 bases and the J gene lost 2 bases, with 13 bases spanning the gap. The CDR3 protein is CASSPQGSTYEQYF. Here the CDR3 DNA reads TGTGCCAGCAGCCCCCAGGGCAGCACCTACGAGCAGTACTTC.

The rearrangement links TRBV12-3 or TRBV12-4 to TRBJ1-1, with D maybe TRBD1 (5 bases). This CDR3 spans 12 amino acids. Trimming shortened V by 7 bases and J by 7 bases, and 13 bases separated the two germline ends. The DNA of the CDR3 is TGTGCCAGCACCCTAAGGGGTGGTGAAGCTTTCTTT. Amino acids: CASTLRGGEAFF.

The chain uses TRBV24-1 and TRBJ1-2; 8 positions agree with TRBD1. V lost 4 bases and J lost 6; bases outside the gene matches: 9. Per germline, CDR1 KGHDR and CDR2 SFDVKD. This CDR3 comprises 15 residues. CDR3 in DNA: TGTGCCACCAGTGACGGAGGACAGGGAGTACATGGCTACACCTTC. Its translation: CATSDGGQGVHGYTF.

The V call is TRBV18, the J call TRBJ1-5; 7 positions match TRBD1. V gave up 2 bases and J gave up 5 bases; unmatched junction bases: 0. The CDR3 runs 13 residues. CDR1 is KGHSH and CDR2 is LQKENI in the germline V gene. The CDR3 is CASSPDRDQPQHF. The CDR3 DNA is TGTGCCAGCTCACCAGACAGGGATCAGCCCCAGCATTTT.

This chain connects TRBV7-9 to TRBJ2-7; perhaps TRBD2 as D (6 bases). The CDR3 has 14 amino acids. Trimming removed 4 bases at V and 3 bases at J, with 13 bases between. The germline V gene has CDR1 SEHNR and CDR2 FQNEAQ (reference sequence). This CDR3 is CASSSSSADYEQYF. CDR3 sequence (DNA): TGTGCCAGCAGCTCCTCTAGCGCCGACTACGAGCAGTACTTC.

The chain employs TRBV7-2 and TRBJ1-1; D possibly corresponds to TRBD1 (5 bases). The V and J ends lost 1 base and 3 bases respectively, with 9 bases between them. The germline gives CDR1 SGHTA, CDR2 FQGNSA. CDR3 length: 14 amino acids. CDR3 residues: CASSLGQGHTEAFF. CDR3 DNA: TGTGCCAGCAGCTTAGGGCAGGGCCACACTGAAGCTTTCTTT.